This TCR beta chain was sequenced during a study of PD-1 blockade in classical Hodgkin lymphoma. Study-level findings and limits: Diversity similar to that of newly diagnosed patients was seen at baseline in complete responders. There was a significant rise in CD4+ TCR diversity by C4D1, with no such rise for CD8+.

The table came from immunoSEQ multiplex PCR; TCRdb's copy has only in-frame clones and leaves some out. The table has roughly 28,000 clones, approximately 70% seen once. The CDR3 length is 15 residues. The V gene's germline CDR1 is SGHNT and CDR2 YYREEE (reference sequence). The V end lost 0 bases, the J end lost 6 bases, and 13 bases lay between the germline ends. All the patients suffered relapse after autologous stem cell transplantation, and brentuximab vedotin exposure differed. Best outcomes ranged across complete response, partial response and progressive disease. As regards this clone: Its antigen remains unknown.

The chain employs TRBV5-4 and TRBJ1-5, with TRBD1 as a possible D gene (6 bases). The TCR originated in a human donor with classical Hodgkin lymphoma. Sequencing used peripheral blood mononuclear cells (PBMCs), obtained before the second cycle of nivolumab. CDR3 in amino acids: CASSLAGVDSQPQHF. The CDR3 DNA follows: TGTGCCAGCAGCTTGGCAGGGGTGGATAGTCAGCCCCAGCATTTT.